The 28 T cell receptor beta chains reported below all come from one sample, sequenced in a study of CD8 T cells in ankylosing spondylitis. Findings and limits, study-wide: Seemingly characteristic of ankylosing spondylitis blood was a TCR beta motif consisting of eight highly homologous variants.

The antigens these receptors bind are not known. One entry per CDR3 protein results from TCRdb running MiXCR on the 5' RACE reads. This table has a few hundred thousand distinct CDR3 sequences, roughly a sixth appearing once. Sequencing was performed on blood, either unsorted or a sorted T cell fraction (not recorded which). These TCRs come from a male donor with ankylosing spondylitis.

This clonotype was counted a few times. The chain couples TRBV5-6 to TRBJ2-3, with 13 bases fitting TRBD2. The CDR3 is made up of 17 amino acids. The trim removed 1 base at V and 2 bases at J, leaving 4 bases unmatched. Germline CDR1 SGHDT, CDR2 YYEEEE. CDR3 in DNA: TGTGCCAGCAGCTTGTTGACTAGCGGGGGGTCCACAGATACGCAGTATTTT. This translates into CASSLLTSGGSTDTQYF.

This clonotype was seen a handful of times. The chain employs TRBV6-2 or TRBV6-3 and TRBJ2-7, with D tentatively TRBD2 (5 bases). This CDR3 region has 16 residues. V was cut by 6 bases and J by 3 bases, with 21 bases left in between. Looked up from germline, CDR1 is MNHEY and CDR2 is SVGEGT. As DNA, the CDR3 is TGTGCCAGCAGACCGTTCCTTAGCGCGATTAACTACGAGCAGTACTTC. This gives the protein CASRPFLSAINYEQYF.

The V call is TRBV20-1, the J call TRBJ2-2; D is unresolved. CDR1 is DFQATT and CDR2 is SNEGSKA in the germline V gene (reference sequence). The CDR3 totals 14 residues. Trimming removed 3 bases at V and 0 bases at J, with 8 bases between. This CDR3 is CSASGRSNTGELFF. As DNA, the CDR3 is TGCAGTGCTAGTGGCCGCTCGAACACCGGGGAGCTGTTTTTT.

The V and J genes are TRBV5-1 and TRBJ2-3; 11 nucleotides match TRBD1. Trimming cost V 6 bases and J 5 bases; bases outside gene matches: 11. Germline assignment: CDR1 SGHRS and CDR2 YFSETQ. This CDR3 is 16 amino acids long. The CDR3 spells CASTKGGQGARDTQYF. The DNA for the CDR3 is TGCGCCAGCACCAAGGGAGGACAGGGGGCAAGAGATACGCAGTATTTT.

This CDR3 is CASSVDRRASYEQYF. CDR3 in DNA: TGTGCCAGCAGTGTTGACAGGAGAGCCTCCTACGAGCAGTACTTC. The chain uses TRBV6-1 and TRBJ2-7; tentatively, D is TRBD1 (6 bases). This CDR3 spans 15 amino acids. Germline V CDR1 and CDR2: MNHNS, SASEGT. Trimming pared 4 bases from V and 0 bases from J, leaving 13 bases between.

The J gene is TRBJ1-6, the V gene TRBV5-1, with 7 bases that match TRBD1. The CDR3 has 16 residues. The junction had 16 bases not matched to a gene; V was cut back by 4 bases and J by 12 bases. Germline V lookup: CDR1 SGHRS, CDR2 YFSETQ. This chain's CDR3 is CASSPGQPSGSIPLHF. CDR3 sequence (DNA): TGCGCCAGCAGCCCGGGACAGCCGTCGGGGAGTATACCCCTCCACTTT.

The rearrangement joins TRBV12-5 to TRBJ2-1, with 7 bases that match TRBD2. The CDR3 sequence is 16 residues long. The J segment lost 7 bases and the V segment lost 3 bases, leaving 12 bases of the junction unmatched. The germline gives CDR1 LGHNT, CDR2 FRNRAP. For the CDR3, the DNA is TGTGCTAGTGGTTTTTTTGTAAGAGGGGAGGGAAATGAGCAGTTCTTC. Translated: CASGFFVRGEGNEQFF.

This rearrangement joins TRBV11-2 to TRBJ2-3; 12 nucleotides agree with TRBD2. V shed 1 base and J 5 bases; nucleotides not matched to a gene: 4. CDR3 length: 16 residues. CDR1 is SGHAT, CDR2 FQNNGV, per germline. CDR3: CASSLASGRDIDTQYF. Here the CDR3 DNA reads TGTGCCAGCAGCTTAGCTAGCGGGAGGGATATAGATACGCAGTATTTT.

V and J are TRBV4-1 and TRBJ2-7; D gene unclear. V gave up 0 bases and J gave up 0 bases, with 6 bases separating them. CDR3 length: 14 amino acids. Per germline, CDR1 MGHRA and CDR2 YSYEKL. The CDR3 DNA follows: TGCGCCAGCAGCCAAGAGGATTTCTCCTACGAGCAGTACTTC. Its protein is CASSQEDFSYEQYF.

The chain is built from TRBV6-5 and TRBJ1-4; 7 bases are a match to TRBD1. Looked up from germline, CDR1 is MNHEY and CDR2 is SVGAGI. The V gene end was trimmed by 5 bases and the J gene end by 8 bases; junction bases not matched to a gene: 11. CDR3 length equals 15 residues. For the CDR3, the DNA is TGTGCCAGCAGTACCCGACAGGGCACGAGCGAAAAACTGTTTTTT. Encoded protein: CASSTRQGTSEKLFF.

The chain carries TRBV10-3 and TRBJ2-2; 12 nucleotides match TRBD2. The V gene end was trimmed by 7 bases and the J gene end by 6 bases; junction bases not matched to a gene: 9. CDR3 length equals 16 residues. Germline CDR1 ENHRY, CDR2 SYGVKD. CDR3 coding DNA: TGTGCCATCACGGAGCGACTAGCGGGAGCCCCCGGGGAGCTGTTTTTT. It encodes CAITERLAGAPGELFF.

This clonotype was seen a few times. The germline gene is not matched at one end of the junction; a read error may be the cause. This chain connects TRBV7-6 to TRBJ1-2, with a possible D match to TRBD1 (5 bases). The CDR3 covers 15 residues. Germline assignment: CDR1 SGHVS and CDR2 FNYEAQ. Here the CDR3 DNA reads TGTGCCAGCAGCCTAGCGGAAGGGGCTACGTATGGCTACACCTTC. As protein: CASSLAEGATYGYTF.

The V and J genes are TRBV5-5 and TRBJ1-1; 7 bases are a match to TRBD1. The CDR3 consists of 15 residues. CDR1 is SGHKS and CDR2 is YYEKEE in the germline V gene (reference sequence). The V and J ends lost 0 bases and 4 bases, in that order; junction bases with no gene match: 6. This chain's CDR3 is CASSLAGGVGTEAFF. For the CDR3, the DNA is TGTGCCAGCAGCTTGGCAGGGGGAGTCGGCACTGAAGCTTTCTTT.

This sequence joins TRBV2 and TRBJ2-7, with 8 bases matching TRBD1. CDR3 length equals 15 residues. The V and J ends lost 6 bases and 4 bases, in that order; junction bases with no gene match: 11. Germline values: CDR1 SNHLY, CDR2 FYNNEI. The CDR3 nucleotides are TGTGCCAGCAGCCTCGGACAGGGACGGGTATACGAGCAGTACTTC. As protein: CASSLGQGRVYEQYF.

This clonotype was picked up a small number of times. The gene calls are TRBV9 and TRBJ2-5, with 9 bases that match TRBD2. Trimming at V came to 0 bases and at J to 2 bases, leaving 5 bases not matched to a gene. Germline assignment: CDR1 SGDLS and CDR2 YYNGEE. The CDR3 spans 16 residues. The CDR3 nucleotides read TGTGCCAGCAGCGTAGGGGTTAGCGGGGGACAAGAGACCCAGTACTTC. Protein: CASSVGVSGGQETQYF.

The chain combines TRBV19 with TRBJ1-5, with unresolved D. Trimming shortened V by 10 bases and J by 9 bases, and 16 bases separated the two germline ends. The CDR3 has 12 amino acids. Germline assignment: CDR1 LNHDA and CDR2 SQIVND (reference sequence). CDR3 residues: CATSREGGPQHF. The CDR3 region has the DNA TGTGCCACCTCCAGAGAGGGCGGGCCCCAGCATTTT.

The J gene is TRBJ2-3, the V gene TRBV20-1; TRBD2 aligns across 7 bases. Germline V gene lookup returns CDR1 DFQATT and CDR2 SNEGSKA (reference sequence). The CDR3 contains 14 residues. DNA for the CDR3: TGCATCGTTGGGGGAGGGACGGGCACAGATACGCAGTATTTT. It encodes CIVGGGTGTDTQYF.

The rearrangement uses TRBV11-3 and TRBJ2-2, with a weak D call TRBD1 (6 bases). With 5 bases removed from V and 4 bases from J, the gap between germline ends came to 11 bases. The CDR3 sequence is 14 residues long. Per germline, CDR1 SGHNT and CDR2 YENEEA. CDR3: CASSTGQLTGELFF. As DNA, the CDR3 is TGTGCCAGCAGCACCGGACAGCTCACCGGGGAGCTGTTTTTT.

The chain joins TRBV21-1 to TRBJ2-7; the table's D call, TRBD1, has no DNA check behind it. TRBV21-1 is shown as a pseudogene. The CDR3 spans 14 residues. The CDR3: CASQGRDSSYEQYF. The CDR3, as DNA: TGTGCCAGCCAGGGACGGGACAGTTCCTACGAGCAGTACTTC.

As regards this clonotype: One junction end does not reproduce the germline sequence, and a read error may be involved. The chain combines TRBV3-1 with TRBJ2-6; TRBD1 aligns across 9 bases. The CDR3 is made up of 18 amino acids. Germline-derived CDR1 and CDR2 are LGHDT and YNNKEL (reference sequence). This CDR3 reads CVSSRLQGAISGANVLTF. CDR3 coding DNA: TGTGTCAGCAGCCGACTACAGGGGGCAATCTCTGGGGCCAACGTCCTGACTTTC.

The chain has TRBV20-1 and TRBJ1-6; D not certain. The germline V gene has CDR1 DFQATT and CDR2 SNEGSKA (reference sequence). Trimming shortened V by 3 bases and J by 4 bases, and 7 bases separated the two germline ends. This CDR3 region has 13 residues. The CDR3 is CSARSGYNSPLHF. The CDR3 DNA reads as TGCAGTGCTAGGTCGGGTTATAATTCACCCCTCCACTTT.

This clonotype was seen more than once but under ten times. The chain carries TRBV12-3 or TRBV12-4 and TRBJ2-1; 8 nucleotides align to TRBD2. The CDR3 is 15 residues long. V lost 5 bases to trimming and J lost 7 bases; unmatched junction nucleotides: 10. The CDR3 region has the DNA TGTGCCAGCAGTACCAGCGGGGGCCGAGGGAATGAGCAGTTCTTC. It is translated as CASSTSGGRGNEQFF.

The chain employs TRBV5-1 and TRBJ1-2; weak D call: TRBD1 (5 bases). Germline loops: CDR1 SGHRS, CDR2 YFSETQ. The CDR3 is 15 residues long. With 4 bases removed from V and 1 base from J, the gap between germline ends came to 14 bases. CDR3 region: CASSPEAGGNYGYTF. CDR3 DNA sequence: TGCGCCAGCAGCCCCGAAGCCGGGGGTAACTATGGCTACACCTTC.

The chain combines TRBV20-1 with TRBJ2-1, with 12 nucleotides matching TRBD2. The CDR3 contains 16 residues. CDR1 and CDR2 (germline): DFQATT, SNEGSKA (reference sequence). Trimming at V came to 1 base and at J to 8 bases, leaving 9 bases not matched to a gene. CDR3 sequence: CSARVSGASGRDEQFF. The CDR3 DNA follows: TGCAGTGCTAGAGTTAGTGGGGCTAGCGGGAGGGATGAGCAGTTCTTC.

The chain links TRBV3-1 to TRBJ2-4; no reliable D call. Between the trimmed V and J ends, which lost 1 base and 3 bases, there was a span of 13 bases. Germline V CDR1 and CDR2: LGHDT, YNNKEL (reference sequence). This CDR3 contains 16 residues. The CDR3 spells CASSQASGSVKNIQYF. The CDR3 nucleotides are TGTGCCAGCAGCCAAGCATCCGGGTCGGTCAAAAACATTCAGTACTTC.

The chain uses TRBV5-1 and TRBJ1-1; 7 nucleotides agree with TRBD1. The CDR3 totals 15 residues. Germline V CDR1 and CDR2: SGHRS, YFSETQ. V trimming: 3 bases; J trimming: 1 base; junction bases outside the gene matches: 6. The chain's CDR3 is CASSYNDRENTEAFF. Here the CDR3 DNA reads TGCGCCAGCAGCTATAACGACAGGGAGAACACTGAAGCTTTCTTT. Full variable domain (outside the CDR3, taken from reference TRBV5-1 and TRBJ1-1): KAGVTQTPRYLIKTRGQQVTLSCSPISGHRSVSWYQQTPGQGLQFLFEYFSETQRNKGNFPGRFSGRQFSNSRSEMNVSTLELGDSALYLCASSYNDRENTEAFFGQGTRLTVV.

This clonotype occurred a few times. The chain carries TRBV18 and TRBJ1-1, with 9 bases lining up with TRBD1. Germline V CDR1 and CDR2: KGHSH, LQKENI. V was pared by 3 bases and J by 7 bases, with 6 bases of the junction left unmatched. The CDR3 has 14 amino acids. DNA of the CDR3: TGTGCCAGCTCACCGGGGGGACAGGGCGGTGAAGCTTTCTTT. Translation gives CASSPGGQGGEAFF.

The rearrangement links TRBV7-9 to TRBJ2-3; the D gene is possibly TRBD1 (5 bases). The germline V and J ends were trimmed by 2 bases and 2 bases, with 11 bases remaining between them. The germline V gene has CDR1 SEHNR and CDR2 FQNEAQ (reference sequence). CDR3 length equals 15 residues. The CDR3 loop reads CASSLQQVITDTQYF. The CDR3, as DNA: TGTGCCAGCAGCTTACAACAGGTGATCACAGATACGCAGTATTTT.